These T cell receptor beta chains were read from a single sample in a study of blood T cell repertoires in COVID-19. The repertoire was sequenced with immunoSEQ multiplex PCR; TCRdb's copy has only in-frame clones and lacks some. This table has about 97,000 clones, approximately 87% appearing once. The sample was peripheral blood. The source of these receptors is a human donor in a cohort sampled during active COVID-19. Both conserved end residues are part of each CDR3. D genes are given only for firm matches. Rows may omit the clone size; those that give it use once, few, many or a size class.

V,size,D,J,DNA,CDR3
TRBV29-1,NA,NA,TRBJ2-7,TGCAGCGGACGCGGGGCCTACGAGCAGTACTTC,CSGRGAYEQYF
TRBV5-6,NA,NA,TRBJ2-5,TGTGCCAGCAGTTTCAACAAAGAGACCCAGTACTTC,CASSFNKETQYF
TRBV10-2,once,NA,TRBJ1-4,TGCGCCAGCAGTGAGTCCCAAGGGAGGAATGAAAAACTGTTTTTT,CASSESQGRNEKLFF
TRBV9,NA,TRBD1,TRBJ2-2,TGTGCCAGCAGCGCGGGACAGGGAGGAACCGGGGAGCTGTTTTTT,CASSAGQGGTGELFF
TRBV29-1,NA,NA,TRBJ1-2,TGCAGCGTTTATCAGGGGAACTATGGCTACACCTTC,CSVYQGNYGYTF
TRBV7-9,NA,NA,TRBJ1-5,TGTGCCAGCAGCTTAGGGGACTATAGCAATCAGCCCCAGCATTTT,CASSLGDYSNQPQHF
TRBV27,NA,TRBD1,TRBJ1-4,TGTGCCAGCAGTTTATTGCGAGCAGACAAGGGACAGGGAGAGGAAAAACTGTTTTTT,CASSLLRADKGQGEEKLFF
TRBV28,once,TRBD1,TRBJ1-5,TGTGCCAGCAGACCCTCCGACAGGGGGCACCAGCCCCAGCATTTT,CASRPSDRGHQPQHF
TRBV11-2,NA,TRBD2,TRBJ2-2,TGTGCCAGCAGCTTACCAGCGGGAGTCGGGGAGCTGTTTTTT,CASSLPAGVGELFF
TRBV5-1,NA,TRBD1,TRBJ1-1,TGCGCCAGCAGCTTGGGACAGGGGGCCTTAGCTTTCTTT,CASSLGQGALAFF
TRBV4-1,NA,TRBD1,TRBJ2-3,TGCGCCAGCAGCCTTTTGACAGGGGAAATCACAGATACGCAGTATTTT,CASSLLTGEITDTQYF
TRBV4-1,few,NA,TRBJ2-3,TGCGCCAGCACGAAATGGGGCGGTAGCACAGATACGCAGTATTTT,CASTKWGGSTDTQYF
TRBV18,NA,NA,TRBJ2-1,TGTGCCAGCTCACCACCGGGGCGGACCTTCAATGAGCAGTTCTTC,CASSPPGRTFNEQFF
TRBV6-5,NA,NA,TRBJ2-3,TGTGCCAGCAGTTACGCCTCGAGTCCAGATACGCAGTATTTT,CASSYASSPDTQYF
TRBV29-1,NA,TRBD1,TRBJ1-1,TGCAGCGTGACAGGGCGAACGAACACTGAAGCTTTCTTT,CSVTGRTNTEAFF
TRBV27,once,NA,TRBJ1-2,TGTGCCAGCAGATCGGACGGGGGACGGCACTATGGCTACACCTTC,CASRSDGGRHYGYTF
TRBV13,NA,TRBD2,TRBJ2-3,TGTGCCAGCAGCTTAGGAACCGTACTAGCGGGCTATAGCACAGATACGCAGTATTTT,CASSLGTVLAGYSTDTQYF
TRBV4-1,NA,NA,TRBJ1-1,TGCGCCAGCAGCCAAGAGTTGCGGGCTTTCTTT,CASSQELRAFF
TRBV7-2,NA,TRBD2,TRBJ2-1,TGTGCCAGCAGCAGGGAAGGGACTAGCGGTGTGCGGCAGTTCTTC,CASSREGTSGVRQFF
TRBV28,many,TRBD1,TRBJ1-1,TGTGCCAGCAGTCCGGACAGGGGGAGGACTGAAGCTTTCTTT,CASSPDRGRTEAFF
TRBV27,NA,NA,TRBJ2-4,TGTGCCAGCCCAGCAACCACTAGGGTAGCCAAAAACATTCAGTACTTC,CASPATTRVAKNIQYF
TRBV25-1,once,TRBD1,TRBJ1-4,TGTGCCAGCAGTGACGGGACAGCGAATGAAAAACTGTTTTTT,CASSDGTANEKLFF
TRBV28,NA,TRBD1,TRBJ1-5,TGTGCCAGCAGCCGCCGACAGGGGTATAGCAATCAGCCCCAGCATTTT,CASSRRQGYSNQPQHF
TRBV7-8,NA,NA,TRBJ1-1,TGTGCCAGCAGTTTAGGCAGGGGTAACACTGAAGCTTTCTTT,CASSLGRGNTEAFF
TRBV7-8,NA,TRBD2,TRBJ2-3,TGTGCCAGCAGCCTAGGACTAGCGGGAGTCCAAGATACGCAGTATTTT,CASSLGLAGVQDTQYF
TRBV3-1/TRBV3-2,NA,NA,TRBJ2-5,TGTGCCAGCAGCCAAGGCGGAGGCGGTTATGGGGAGACCCAGTACTTC,CASSQGGGGYGETQYF
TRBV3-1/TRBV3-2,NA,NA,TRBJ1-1,TGTGCCAGTTCCGGACTGAGAAACACTGAAGCTTTCTTT,CASSGLRNTEAFF
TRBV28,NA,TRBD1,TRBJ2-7,TGTGCCAGCACCACTATCTTCGGCGGGACAGGGGGCTACGAGCAGTACTTC,CASTTIFGGTGGYEQYF
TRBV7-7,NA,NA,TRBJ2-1,TGTGCTAGCAGCGTGGGGCCGAGCGATGAGCAGTTCTTC,CASSVGPSDEQFF
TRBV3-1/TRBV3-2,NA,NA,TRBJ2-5,TGTGCCAGCAGCCAAGGAGCGACTAGTACTGCGGAGACCCAGTACTTC,CASSQGATSTAETQYF
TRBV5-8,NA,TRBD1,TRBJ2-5,TGTGCCAGCAGCGGGGGACAGGGTAAAGAGACCCAGTACTTC,CASSGGQGKETQYF
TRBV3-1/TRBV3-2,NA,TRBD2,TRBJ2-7,TGTGCCAGCAGCCAGAGACTAGCGGGAGGTTCTGAGCAGTACTTC,CASSQRLAGGSEQYF
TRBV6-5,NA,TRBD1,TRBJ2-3,TGTGCCAGCAGTCCGGACAGGAGCAGCACAGATACGCAGTATTTT,CASSPDRSSTDTQYF
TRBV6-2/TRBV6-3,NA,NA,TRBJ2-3,TGTGCCAGCAGTTACGCCTCTCAACGGGACTTCACAGATACGCAGTATTTT,CASSYASQRDFTDTQYF
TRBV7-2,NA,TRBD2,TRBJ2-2,TGTGCCAGCAGCTTAGCGGGAGGGACCGGGGAGCTGTTTTTT,CASSLAGGTGELFF
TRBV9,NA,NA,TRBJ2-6,TGTGCCAGCAGCCCTTCCAGGGGGGCAGCTGGGGCCAACGTCCTGACTTTC,CASSPSRGAAGANVLTF
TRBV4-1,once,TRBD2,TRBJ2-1,TGCGCCAGCAGCCAAGGACTAGCGGGAGGGCTTCGGAATGAGCAGTTCTTC,CASSQGLAGGLRNEQFF
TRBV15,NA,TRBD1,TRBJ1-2,TGTGCCACCAGCAGAGATAGCGGGGACAGCTATGGCTACACCTTC,CATSRDSGDSYGYTF
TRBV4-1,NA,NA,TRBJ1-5,TGCGCCAGCAGCCAAGCTAAAAATAGCAATCAGCCCCAGCATTTT,CASSQAKNSNQPQHF
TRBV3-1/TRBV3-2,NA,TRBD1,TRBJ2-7,TGTGCCAGCAGCCACCCGGGACAGGGGCAATACGAGCAGTACTTC,CASSHPGQGQYEQYF
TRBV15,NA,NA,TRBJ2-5,TGTGCCACCCGGAGCGAGCTTGGGGCCGAGACCCAGTACTTC,CATRSELGAETQYF
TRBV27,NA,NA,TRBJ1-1,TGTGCCAGCAGTTTAGGGCTCGAAGCTTTCTTT,CASSLGLEAFF
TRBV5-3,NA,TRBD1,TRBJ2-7,TGTGCCAGAAGCTTGCTCGGGACAGATTTCTACGAGCAGTACTTC,CARSLLGTDFYEQYF
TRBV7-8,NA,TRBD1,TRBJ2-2,TGTGCCAGCAGCACCCGGACAGGGTACACCGGGGAGCTGTTTTTT,CASSTRTGYTGELFF